This passage covers 3 T cell receptor beta chains from one sample sequenced in a study of HIV-infected patients and healthy controls. Roughly three months, about 14 weeks, into antiretroviral therapy, follow-up blood was collected. All unsorted peripheral T cells were captured because whole blood was used without fractionation. Reverse transcription used roughly 450 ng RNA and constant-region primers for alpha and beta. Alpha and beta chain libraries were made separately by chain-specific third strand synthesis with multiplexing indices. Each CDR3 protein is one row after TCRdb ran MiXCR on the 5' RACE reads. The sample records under 6,000 distinct CDR3 sequences, around 8.8% being singletons. Sequenced here: blood, sampled during antiretroviral therapy. Every receptor here comes from an adult with HIV infection.

By sample fraction, this clonotype is medium-sized (0.01 to 0.1%). The rearrangement joins TRBV28 to TRBJ2-4, with a possible D match to TRBD1 (7 bases). The V gene's germline CDR1 is MDHEN and CDR2 SYDVKM. V gave up 5 bases and J gave up 1 base, with 15 bases separating them. The CDR3 covers 16 residues. CDR3 region: CASSGQGGAAKNIQYF. CDR3 in DNA: TGTGCCAGCAGTGGTCAGGGGGGAGCTGCCAAAAACATTCAGTACTTC.

This chain links TRBV2 with TRBJ1-1; 9 bases match TRBD1. The V segment lost 4 bases and the J segment 3 bases; nucleotides outside the gene matches: 6. Germline V CDR1 and CDR2: SNHLY, FYNNEI. This CDR3 has 15 amino acids. The chain's CDR3 is CASSAWTGEYTEAFF. CDR3 bases: TGTGCCAGCAGTGCCTGGACAGGGGAATACACTGAAGCTTTCTTT.

This clonotype was detected a few times. CDR3 nucleotide sequence: TGTGCCAGCAGTTACTCGGGGGAGCCCTACAATGAGCAGTTCTTC. It is translated as CASSYSGEPYNEQFF. The chain uses TRBV6-2 or TRBV6-3 and TRBJ2-1; TRBD1 or TRBD2 may be the D gene (5 bases each). In germline, CDR1 is MNHEY, CDR2 SVGEGT. This CDR3 is built from 15 residues. V lost 0 bases and J lost 2, with 8 bases in between.